Below, 14 T cell receptor beta chains from the same sample are listed, as sequenced in a study of blood T cell repertoires in COVID-19. The data were produced by immunoSEQ multiplex PCR, yet TCRdb's version contains in-frame clones alone and is incomplete. Of roughly 230,000 clones detected, approximately 83% appear once; the ten largest clones hold 3.4%. The sample was PBMCs or T cells enriched from blood (not recorded which). Every receptor here comes from a man aged 45-65 years who had recovered from COVID-19.

V usage is TRBV15 and J usage is TRBJ2-3, with a weak D call TRBD2 (6 bases). Germline V gene sequence: CDR1 LNHNV, CDR2 YYDKDF (reference sequence). V lost 3 bases, J lost 2 bases, and 15 bases lay in between. This CDR3 has 16 residues. This CDR3 is CATSSRVGGVTDTQYF. CDR3 in DNA: TGTGCCACCAGCAGTCGAGTGGGGGGAGTCACAGATACGCAGTATTTT.

The V gene is TRBV30, the J gene TRBJ2-5; TRBD1 might be the D (5 bases). The CDR3 length is 13 residues. Germline values: CDR1 GTSNPN, CDR2 SVGIG (reference sequence). Trimming removed 7 bases from V and 4 bases from J, with 16 bases in between. The CDR3 DNA reads as TGTGCCTTTTTAATCAGGGTTCGAGAGACCCAGTACTTC. Protein sequence: CAFLIRVRETQYF.

The chain has TRBV4-3 and TRBJ2-7; possible D gene TRBD1, 6 bases. The V and J ends lost 4 bases and 3 bases respectively, with 10 bases between them. Germline CDR1 reads LGHNA; CDR2 reads YSLEER. The CDR3 consists of 13 residues. This CDR3 is CASSPEGGYEQYF. The CDR3, as DNA: TGCGCCAGCAGCCCCGAAGGGGGCTACGAGCAGTACTTC.

This sequence joins TRBV7-2 and TRBJ1-3; tentatively, D is TRBD1 (5 bases). V lost 0 bases and J lost 0, with 12 bases in between. Germline V gene lookup returns CDR1 SGHTA and CDR2 FQGNSA. The CDR3 consists of 17 residues. In DNA, the CDR3 is TGTGCCAGCAGCTTAGCGCGGACACCTTTCTCTGGAAACACCATATATTTT. As protein: CASSLARTPFSGNTIYF.

The chain joins TRBV19 to TRBJ2-1; 7 positions match TRBD1. Germline CDR1 LNHDA, CDR2 SQIVND (reference sequence). Trimming took 5 bases from V and 5 from J; bases not matched to a gene: 9. The CDR3 runs 15 residues. For the CDR3, the DNA is TGTGCCAGTAGTTTTACAGGGGCGATCCACAATGAGCAGTTCTTC. Its translation: CASSFTGAIHNEQFF.

V gene TRBV5-6 combines with J gene TRBJ1-5, with unresolved D. Germline V gene data show CDR1 as SGHDT and CDR2 as YYEEEE. Trimming stripped 4 bases from V and 0 bases from J, with 11 bases between. The CDR3 runs to 15 residues. The CDR3 here is CASSAGLYSNQPQHF. The CDR3 DNA reads as TGTGCCAGCAGCGCAGGACTATATAGCAATCAGCCCCAGCATTTT.

This rearrangement joins TRBV29-1 to TRBJ2-2; 10 bases fit TRBD1. Germline assignment: CDR1 SQVTM and CDR2 ANQGSEA. The length of the CDR3 is 16 residues. V lost 6 bases to trimming and J lost 4 bases; unmatched junction nucleotides: 11. The CDR3 spells CSVIGQGVFGTGELFF. Here the CDR3 DNA reads TGCAGCGTCATAGGACAGGGGGTTTTTGGCACCGGGGAGCTGTTTTTT.

The chain is built from TRBV24-1 and TRBJ1-1, with 9 bases aligning to TRBD1. CDR1 KGHDR and CDR2 SFDVKD come from the germline V gene. This CDR3 comprises 15 residues. Germline trimming cut 4 bases from V and 4 bases from J; bases unmatched to any gene: 6. The CDR3 protein is CATSDARQGGTEAFF. The CDR3 DNA reads TGTGCCACCAGTGACGCTCGACAGGGGGGCACTGAAGCTTTCTTT.

This rearrangement joins TRBV20-1 to TRBJ1-6, with D possibly matching TRBD1 (6 bases). The CDR3 consists of 16 residues. The V end was cut by 3 bases, the J end by 7 bases, with 19 bases between. Germline V gene sequence: CDR1 DFQATT, CDR2 SNEGSKA (reference sequence). CDR3 coding DNA: TGCAGTGCTAGTGAAGGGGGAACAGACTTCAATTCACCCCTCCACTTT. As protein: CSASEGGTDFNSPLHF.

This clone was seen a handful of times. The chain uses TRBV15 and TRBJ1-4; D remains unclear. This CDR3 has 13 amino acids. The germline V gene has CDR1 LNHNV and CDR2 YYDKDF (reference sequence). V lost 6 bases and J 8 bases, leaving 13 bases between the germline ends. Here the CDR3 reads CATSKITEEKLFF. CDR3 nucleotide sequence: TGTGCCACCAGTAAAATTACCGAGGAAAAACTGTTTTTT.

The chain uses TRBV6-5 and TRBJ1-1, with 7 positions matching TRBD1. Losses at the gene ends were 4 bases for V and 9 bases for J; bases not matched to a gene: 11. The CDR3 contains 14 residues. Germline V CDR1 and CDR2: MNHEY, SVGAGI. CDR3 nucleotides: TGTGCCAGCAGTTCCCAAACAGGGGAATCCAAAGCTTTCTTT. It yields the protein CASSSQTGESKAFF.

V and J are TRBV9 and TRBJ2-4; the D is unclear. This CDR3 has 13 amino acids. CDR1 SGDLS and CDR2 YYNGEE come from the germline V gene. V dropped 4 bases and J dropped 4 bases, with 9 bases sitting between them. In DNA form, the CDR3 reads TGTGCCAGCAGCCGAGGAGTAAAAAACATTCAGTACTTC. Its protein is CASSRGVKNIQYF.

This clone came up a few times. The chain uses TRBV7-2 and TRBJ1-6; D might be TRBD1 (5 bases). Germline CDR1 reads SGHTA; CDR2 reads FQGNSA. This CDR3 spans 16 amino acids. V dropped 4 bases and J dropped 6 bases, with 16 bases sitting between them. The CDR3 sequence is CASSYHRGGVNSPLHF. The CDR3 DNA reads as TGTGCCAGCAGCTACCACCGGGGGGGGGTTAATTCACCCCTCCACTTT.

This sequence joins TRBV14 and TRBJ1-3, with 7 bases fitting TRBD1. Trimming took 4 bases from V and 0 from J; bases not matched to a gene: 9. The CDR3 has 17 residues. Germline-derived CDR1 and CDR2 are SGHDN and FVKESK. CDR3 sequence reads: CASSRGDRTYSGNTIYF. The CDR3 nucleotides read TGTGCCAGCAGCCGGGGGGACAGAACCTACTCTGGAAACACCATATATTTT.